In its sample, the clone carrying this T cell receptor (beta chain) was seen many times. Antigen unknown. RNA transcripts served as the template for amplifying TCR beta CDR3 regions. TCR CDR3 regions were first amplified by RT-PCR with HTBI primers. TCRdb independently ran MiXCR on the multiplex PCR reads; one entry per CDR3 protein. Of some 620,000 distinct CDR3 sequences in the sample, 16% were seen once. This specimen belongs to a study of T cells in Graves' hyperthyroidism and ophthalmopathy. Study-wide points: A model built on 13 V-J features separated ophthalmopathy from stable hyperthyroidism. Blood also held most thyroid clonotypes expanded beyond 0.001.

Unmatched junction bases numbered 5, after V lost 4 bases and J lost 1 base. The CDR3 sequence is 14 residues long. CDR1 and CDR2 (germline): DFQATT, SNEGSKA (reference sequence). It was uncontrolled infection, other autoimmune disease, pregnancy or lactation that excluded patients. The PBMCs studied were ones that came from 10 ml fresh peripheral blood. The TCR sequence derives from a woman aged 25 to 45 with Graves' hyperthyroidism. The chain couples TRBV20-1 to TRBJ2-7; 9 bases are a match to TRBD1. The specimen was blood. CDR3 coding DNA: TGCAGTGCTACCACCGGGACAGGGTCCTACGAGCAGTACTTC. It translates to CSATTGTGSYEQYF.